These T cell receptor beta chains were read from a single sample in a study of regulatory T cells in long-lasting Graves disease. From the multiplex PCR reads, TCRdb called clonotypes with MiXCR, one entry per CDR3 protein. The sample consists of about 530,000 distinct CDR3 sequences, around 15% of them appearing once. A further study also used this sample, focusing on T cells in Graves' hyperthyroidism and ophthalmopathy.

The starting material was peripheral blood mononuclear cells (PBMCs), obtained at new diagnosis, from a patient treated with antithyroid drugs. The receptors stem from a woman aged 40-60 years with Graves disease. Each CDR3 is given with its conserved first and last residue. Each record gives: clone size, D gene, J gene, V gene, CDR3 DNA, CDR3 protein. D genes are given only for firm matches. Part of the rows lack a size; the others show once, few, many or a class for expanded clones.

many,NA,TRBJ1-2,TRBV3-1,TGTGCCAGCAGCCAAGAGAAGGGCTACGGCTACACCTTC,CASSQEKGYGYTF
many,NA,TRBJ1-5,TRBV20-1,TGCAGTGCTAAAGGACAGAATCATCAGCCCCAGCATTTT,CSAKGQNHQPQHF
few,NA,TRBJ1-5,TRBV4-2,TGTGCCAGCAGCCAAGATGTCCAGGCCTATAGCAATCAGCCCCAGCATTTT,CASSQDVQAYSNQPQHF
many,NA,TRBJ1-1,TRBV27,TGTGCCAGCAGTTTATCGATCCCGAGATACGGGGGGCTTAACACTGAAGCTTTCTTT,CASSLSIPRYGGLNTEAFF
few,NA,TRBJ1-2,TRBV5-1,TGCGCCAGCAGCTTGAGTCAGGAATATGGCTACACCTTC,CASSLSQEYGYTF
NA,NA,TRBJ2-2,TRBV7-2,TGTGCCAGCAGCGACCCCTGGGGGTCCGGGGAGCTGTTTTTT,CASSDPWGSGELFF
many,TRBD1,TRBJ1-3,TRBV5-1,TGCGCCAGCGGAGAGGGACAGGGCGGAAACACCATATATTTT,CASGEGQGGNTIYF
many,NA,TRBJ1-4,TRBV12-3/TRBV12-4,TGTGCCAGCAGTTTTGGCTTTGAAAAACTGTTTTTT,CASSFGFEKLFF
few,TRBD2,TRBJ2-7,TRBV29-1,TGCAGCGGACTAGCGGGGGCCTCGGGGGAGCAGTACTTC,CSGLAGASGEQYF
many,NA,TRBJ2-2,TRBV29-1,TGCAGCGTTGCGGCAGGGGTCACCGGGGAGCTGTTTTTT,CSVAAGVTGELFF
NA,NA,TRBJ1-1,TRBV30,TGTGCCTGGAGTTTCCACTCCACTGAAGCTTTCTTT,CAWSFHSTEAFF
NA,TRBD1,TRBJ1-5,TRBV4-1,TGCGCCAGCAGTCTTGACAGGGGTTACCAGCCCCAGCATTTT,CASSLDRGYQPQHF